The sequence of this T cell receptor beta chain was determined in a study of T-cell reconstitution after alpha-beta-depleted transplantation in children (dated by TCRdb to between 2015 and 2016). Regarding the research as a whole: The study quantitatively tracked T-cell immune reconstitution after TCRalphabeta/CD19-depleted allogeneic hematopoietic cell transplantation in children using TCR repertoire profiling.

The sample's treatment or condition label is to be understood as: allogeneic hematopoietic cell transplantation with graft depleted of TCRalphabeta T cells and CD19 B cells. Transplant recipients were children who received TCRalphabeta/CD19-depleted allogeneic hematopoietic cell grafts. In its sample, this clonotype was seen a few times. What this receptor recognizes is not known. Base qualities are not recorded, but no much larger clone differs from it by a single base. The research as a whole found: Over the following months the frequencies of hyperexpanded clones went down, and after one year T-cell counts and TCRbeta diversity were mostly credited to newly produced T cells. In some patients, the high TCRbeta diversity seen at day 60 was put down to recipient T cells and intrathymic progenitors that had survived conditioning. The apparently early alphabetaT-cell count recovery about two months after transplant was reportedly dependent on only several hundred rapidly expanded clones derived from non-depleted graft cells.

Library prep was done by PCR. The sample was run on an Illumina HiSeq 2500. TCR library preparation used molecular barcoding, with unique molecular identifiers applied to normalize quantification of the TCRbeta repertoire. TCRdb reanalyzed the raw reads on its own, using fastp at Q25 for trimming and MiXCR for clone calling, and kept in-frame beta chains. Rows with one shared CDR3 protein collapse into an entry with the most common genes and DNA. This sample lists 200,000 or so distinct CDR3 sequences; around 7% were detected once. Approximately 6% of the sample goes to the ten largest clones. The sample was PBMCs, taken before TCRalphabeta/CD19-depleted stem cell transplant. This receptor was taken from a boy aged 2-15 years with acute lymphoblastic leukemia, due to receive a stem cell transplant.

The CDR3 is CASSPSDRYQPQHF. The DNA sequence reads TGTGCCAGCAGTCCCTCGGACAGGTATCAGCCCCAGCATTTT. The chain is encoded by TRBV12-3 or TRBV12-4 joined to TRBJ1-5; 7 central bases correspond to TRBD1. The germline V and J ends show losses of 5 bases and 5 bases respectively, and no gene match explains 6 bases of the junction. The CDR3, cysteine through phenylalanine, is 14 amino acids long. Here the CDR3 DNA is all that survives: 42 bases in frame from base 1.